The next 23 T cell receptor beta chains were all read from a single sample in a study of cytomegalovirus exposure and HLA in healthy donors. The study ran its PCR with 60 Vbeta and 13 Jbeta primers. Here immunoSEQ multiplex PCR was the method, and the copy in TCRdb shows in-frame clones only, minus some. The sample records around 140,000 clones, almost 85% being singletons. Sequenced input: PBMCs. The receptors derive from a man younger than 40 in good health and CMV-seropositive.

This clone occurred once. CDR3: CASSSSGTSGSYEQYF. The CDR3 region has the DNA TGTGCCAGCAGCTCGTCCGGGACTAGCGGCTCCTACGAGCAGTACTTC. The rearrangement joins TRBV7-9 to TRBJ2-7, with TRBD2 matching 11 bases. The CDR3 has 16 residues. Trimming took 4 bases from V and 0 from J; bases not matched to a gene: 5. The V gene's germline CDR1 is SEHNR and CDR2 FQNEAQ (reference sequence). Full variable domain (remainder filled in from reference TRBV7-9 and TRBJ2-7): DTGVSQNPRHKITKRGQNVTFRCDPISEHNRLYWYRQTLGQGPEFLTYFQNEAQLEKSRLLSDRFSAERPKGSFSTLEIQRTEQGDSAMYLCASSSSGTSGSYEQYFGPGTRLTVT.

The gene calls are TRBV2 and TRBJ2-7, with 7 bases identical to TRBD1. Germline values: CDR1 SNHLY, CDR2 FYNNEI. V was clipped by 3 bases and J by 3 bases; unmatched bases: 5. CDR3 length: 14 residues. The chain's CDR3 is CASSEGDRLYEQYF. CDR3 bases: TGTGCCAGCAGTGAGGGGGACAGACTCTACGAGCAGTACTTC.

The V and J genes are TRBV25-1 and TRBJ2-7, with 10 bases matching TRBD2. Germline V gives CDR1 MGHDK, CDR2 SYGVNS. The V and J ends lost 5 bases and 4 bases, in that order; junction bases with no gene match: 5. The CDR3 covers 14 residues. The chain's CDR3 is CASSPLAGEYEQYF. The CDR3 nucleotides read TGTGCCAGCAGTCCCCTAGCGGGAGAATACGAGCAGTACTTC.

The genes are TRBV9 and TRBJ2-7; 12 bases are shared with TRBD2. Germline loops: CDR1 SGDLS, CDR2 YYNGEE. With 0 bases clipped from V and 2 bases from J, the junction kept 9 bases outside the gene matches. CDR3 length: 18 residues. The CDR3 nucleotides are TGTGCCAGCAGCGTAGGGACTAGCGGGGTCAGCCTCACCTACGAGCAGTACTTC. Its protein product is CASSVGTSGVSLTYEQYF.

This rearrangement joins TRBV19 to TRBJ2-3; maybe TRBD2 (7 bases). CDR1 is LNHDA and CDR2 is SQIVND in the germline V gene (reference sequence). The CDR3 contains 16 residues. The germline V and J ends were trimmed by 3 bases and 1 base, with 14 bases remaining between them. The CDR3 DNA reads TGTGCCAGTAGTATTGAGGCGGGGGCACGCACAGATACGCAGTATTTT. This sequence encodes CASSIEAGARTDTQYF.

CDR3: CSVEGDRAPDTQYF. The CDR3 DNA reads as TGCAGCGTTGAAGGGGACAGGGCCCCAGATACGCAGTATTTT. This chain uses TRBV29-1 with TRBJ2-3, with 9 bases fitting TRBD1. This CDR3 region has 14 residues. Trimming at V came to 1 base and at J to 4 bases, leaving 3 bases not matched to a gene. Per germline, CDR1 SQVTM and CDR2 ANQGSEA.

J is TRBJ2-1 and V is TRBV7-2; 10 nucleotides line up with TRBD2. CDR3 length: 16 amino acids. In germline, CDR1 is SGHTA, CDR2 FQGNSA. V dropped 3 bases and J dropped 4; count of bases not matched to a gene: 6. The CDR3 nucleotides read TGTGCCAGCAGCTTCCAAGCGGGAGGGGGTTACAATGAGCAGTTCTTC. This translates into CASSFQAGGGYNEQFF.

This chain connects TRBV25-1 to TRBJ2-5; 8 nucleotides align to TRBD1. V dropped 8 bases and J dropped 5; count of bases not matched to a gene: 10. The CDR3 extends over 14 amino acids. From germline, CDR1 is MGHDK and CDR2 SYGVNS. The CDR3 DNA reads as TGTGCCAGCGATCCCGAGACAGGGGACGAGACCCAGTACTTC. This codes for CASDPETGDETQYF.

The chain has TRBV5-6 and TRBJ2-7; D is possibly TRBD2 (5 bases). V lost 2 bases, J lost 6 bases, and 9 bases lay in between. The CDR3 contains 12 residues. In germline, CDR1 is SGHDT, CDR2 YYEEEE. CDR3: CASSFTEGEQYF. In nucleotides, the CDR3 is TGTGCCAGCAGCTTCACAGAGGGCGAGCAGTACTTC.

In its sample, this clone was seen a few times. The chain recombines TRBV6-5 with TRBJ1-1; tentatively, D is TRBD1 (5 bases). This CDR3 has 16 amino acids. Germline lookup yields CDR1 MNHEY and CDR2 SVGAGI. The germline V and J ends were trimmed by 0 bases and 5 bases, with 16 bases remaining between them. The CDR3 region is CASSYSPPRRGTEAFF. The CDR3 coding sequence is TGTGCCAGCAGTTACTCGCCCCCAAGGAGGGGAACTGAAGCTTTCTTT.

V is TRBV27 and J is TRBJ2-1; 8 bases are a match to TRBD1. This CDR3 comprises 15 residues. With V trimmed by 6 bases and J by 4 bases, 8 bases remained unmatched. Germline-derived CDR1 and CDR2 are MNHEY and SMNVEV (reference sequence). The CDR3 nucleotides read TGTGCCAGCAGGGCCCAGGGGGCGTTTTACAATGAGCAGTTCTTC. Its translation is CASRAQGAFYNEQFF.

The chain joins TRBV2 to TRBJ2-3; D unclear. The length of the CDR3 is 11 residues. V lost 8 bases, J lost 3 bases, and 6 bases lay in between. Germline V gene data show CDR1 as SNHLY and CDR2 as FYNNEI. DNA for the CDR3: TGTGCCAGCGCCCAGACAGATACGCAGTATTTT. This translates into CASAQTDTQYF.

The chain carries TRBV4-2 and TRBJ2-1; TRBD2 matches 11 bases. Germline V gene data show CDR1 as LGHNA and CDR2 as YNFKEQ. J lost 1 base, V lost 2 bases, and 10 bases had no gene match. This CDR3 has 19 residues. The CDR3 bases are TGTGCCAGCAGCCAATTAGTAGCGGGAGGGCCAGGGTCCTACAATGAGCAGTTCTTC. Translating gives CASSQLVAGGPGSYNEQFF.

The gene calls are TRBV11-3 and TRBJ2-1; D is possibly TRBD2 (6 bases). The germline V gene encodes CDR1 SGHNT and CDR2 YENEEA. The V end was cut by 5 bases, the J end by 9 bases, with 26 bases between. CDR3 length: 17 residues. CDR3 nucleotides: TGTGCCAGCAGCCCCCGTCGGGCGGGAATTCCCTCGACTGAGCAGTTCTTC. It specifies CASSPRRAGIPSTEQFF. The full variable domain, rest sourced from reference TRBV11-3 and TRBJ2-1, is EAGVVQSPRYKIIEKKQPVAFWCNPISGHNTLYWYLQNLGQGPELLIRYENEEAVDDSQLPKDRFSAERLKGVDSTLKIQPAELGDSAVYLCASSPRRAGIPSTEQFFGPGTRLTVL.

This chain links TRBV23-1 with TRBJ2-4, with a possible D match to TRBD1 (5 bases). TRBV23-1 is labeled an ORF, and its function is uncertain. CDR3 size: 14 residues. V was cut by 10 bases and J by 3 bases, with 16 bases left in between. The DNA for the CDR3 is TGCGCCACCTCGTGGGGCGAGGACAAAAACATTCAGTACTTC. Residues: CATSWGEDKNIQYF.

The chain joins TRBV15 to TRBJ2-7, with TRBD1 matching 9 bases. Germline values: CDR1 LNHNV, CDR2 YYDKDF (reference sequence). The CDR3 has 15 amino acids. The ends lost 5 bases at V and 1 base at J; junction bases unmatched: 6. DNA of the CDR3: TGTGCCACCAGCGGACCCGGGACAGGGTCCTACGAGCAGTACTTC. Translating it yields CATSGPGTGSYEQYF.

The CDR3 sequence is CSVESRGQHSYEQYF. CDR3 bases: TGCAGCGTTGAGTCGAGGGGACAGCACTCCTACGAGCAGTACTTC. J is TRBJ2-7 and V is TRBV29-1, with TRBD1 matching 7 bases. The CDR3 covers 15 residues. In germline, CDR1 is SQVTM, CDR2 ANQGSEA. Germline trimming cut 3 bases from V and 0 bases from J; bases unmatched to any gene: 8.

The table lists this clone with a few counts. The J gene is TRBJ2-1, the V gene TRBV28; TRBD2 matches 8 bases. The ends lost 4 bases at V and 6 bases at J; junction bases unmatched: 14. This CDR3 contains 17 residues. Germline assignment: CDR1 MDHEN and CDR2 SYDVKM. The CDR3 DNA is TGTGCCAGCAGTTGGCTAGCGGGTCCCTCCCTGGGCAATGAGCAGTTCTTC. Its protein is CASSWLAGPSLGNEQFF.

V usage is TRBV27 and J usage is TRBJ1-1; D perhaps matches TRBD1 (5 bases). Trimming pared 1 base from V and 1 base from J, leaving 10 bases between. The CDR3 length is 15 residues. The germline CDR1 and CDR2 sequences are MNHEY and SMNVEV (reference sequence). The CDR3 loop is CASSLYGAQNTEAFF. CDR3 in DNA: TGTGCCAGCAGTTTATATGGGGCACAGAACACTGAAGCTTTCTTT.

This sequence joins TRBV7-9 and TRBJ2-5; no firm D call. The end of the DNA fits TRBJ2-7 better, so the J call may be wrong. Germline CDR1 is SEHNR and CDR2 is FQNEAQ (reference sequence). The CDR3 runs to 11 residues. CDR3 bases: TGTGCCAGCAGCACTTTCTACGAGCAGTACTTC. Translation: CASSTFYEQYF.

V gene TRBV5-1 combines with J gene TRBJ1-1; D perhaps matches TRBD1 (6 bases). Germline CDR1 SGHRS, CDR2 YFSETQ. The CDR3 spans 15 residues. Trimming removed 6 bases at V and 1 base at J, with 16 bases between. CDR3 sequence reads: CASTRRGEKNTEAFF. In nucleotides, the CDR3 is TGCGCCAGCACCCGCAGGGGTGAGAAGAACACTGAAGCTTTCTTT.

This clone was picked up a small number of times. The rearrangement uses TRBV7-3 and TRBJ2-3, with TRBD2 identical over 12 bases. V dropped 4 bases and J dropped 5; count of bases not matched to a gene: 7. Germline V gives CDR1 SGHTA, CDR2 FQGTGA. The CDR3 runs to 16 residues. CDR3 region: CASSSTTSGSRDTQYF. In DNA form, the CDR3 reads TGTGCCAGCAGCTCCACGACTAGCGGGAGTCGAGATACGCAGTATTTT.

This sequence joins TRBV27 and TRBJ2-7; D possibly corresponds to TRBD1 (6 bases). The CDR3 runs to 16 residues. Germline CDR1 reads MNHEY; CDR2 reads SMNVEV (reference sequence). V lost 4 bases to trimming and J lost 0 bases, with 16 bases between them. In DNA, the CDR3 is TGTGCCAGCAGTTACTCCCTCGGGACACCCTCCTACGAGCAGTACTTC. Protein: CASSYSLGTPSYEQYF.